These T cell receptor beta chains were read from a single sample in a study of CD8+ T cells in alopecia areata. The method was immunoSEQ multiplex PCR; TCRdb's version includes in-frame clones alone and lacks a portion of them. The table shows 150,000 or so clones, with 85% to 90% occurring only once. Sequenced here: CD8+ T cells sorted from blood, sampled at week 0. These receptors came from a human donor with alopecia areata. The CDR3 runs from the conserved cysteine through the conserved F or W. Each record gives: clone size, V gene, J gene, CDR3 length, D gene, CDR3 DNA, CDR3 protein. The D gene is left open where the match is weak. Only part of the rows carry a size: once, few, many, or a class if the clone is expanded.

-	TRBV29-1	TRBJ1-1	13	TRBD1	TGCAGCGGGTCAGGGGGCCCGCAGGCTGAAGCTTTCTTT	CSGSGGPQAEAFF
-	TRBV27	TRBJ1-1	15	-	TGTGCCAGCACTTTATCACCGGACGGAAACACTGAAGCTTTCTTT	CASTLSPDGNTEAFF
few	TRBV2	TRBJ2-1	14	TRBD2	TGTGCCAGCGTCTTAGCGGGAGGCTACAATGAGCAGTTCTTC	CASVLAGGYNEQFF
-	TRBV9	TRBJ2-2	13	-	TGTGCCAGCAGCGCCGTGAACACCGGGGAGCTGTTTTTT	CASSAVNTGELFF
once	TRBV30	TRBJ2-1	18	TRBD1	TGTGCCTGGCTAAAAGGTGATTTTAGGGGGCTCTCCTACAATGAGCAGTTCTTC	CAWLKGDFRGLSYNEQFF
-	TRBV19	TRBJ1-1	13	-	TGTGCCAGTAGTGGTTGGGGGGGTACTGAAGCTTTCTTT	CASSGWGGTEAFF
-	TRBV9	TRBJ2-1	14	TRBD2	TGTGCCAGCGCCGGGACTAGCGGCTACAATGAGCAGTTCTTC	CASAGTSGYNEQFF
-	TRBV14	TRBJ1-1	13	-	TGTGCCAGCAGCCAAACCGACAGCACTGAAGCTTTCTTT	CASSQTDSTEAFF
-	TRBV27	TRBJ1-2	12	-	TGTGCCACCCTGGGGGCAACATATGGCTACACCTTC	CATLGATYGYTF
-	TRBV6-1	TRBJ2-1	13	-	TGTGCCAGCAGTGAAGGCCCCAACAATGAGCAGTTCTTC	CASSEGPNNEQFF
-	TRBV29-1	TRBJ2-1	15	-	TGCAGCGTTGAACACGGCAGGGGTAGAAAGAATGAGCAGTTCTTC	CSVEHGRGRKNEQFF
-	TRBV19	TRBJ2-7	12	-	TGTGCCAGTAGCCTCAGGGCGGGGGAGCAGTACTTC	CASSLRAGEQYF
few	TRBV18	TRBJ2-7	13	TRBD1	TGTGCCAGCTCGACGGACAGGGCCGACGAGCAGTACTTC	CASSTDRADEQYF
-	TRBV6-6	TRBJ2-1	15	TRBD1	TGTGCCAGCAGTTCCCCGGGACAGGGGGCAGATGAGCAGTTCTTC	CASSSPGQGADEQFF
-	TRBV27	TRBJ2-7	15	TRBD1	TGTGCCAGCACCATTAGGACAGGGGGGGCCTACGAGCAGTACTTC	CASTIRTGGAYEQYF
-	TRBV6-5	TRBJ2-7	14	TRBD1	TGTGCCAGCAAGGCGGGACAGGGGGCCTACGAGCAGTACTTC	CASKAGQGAYEQYF
-	TRBV5-8	TRBJ1-2	15	-	TGTGCCAGCAGCTTGGTCCAGGCGCGTAACTATGGCTACACCTTC	CASSLVQARNYGYTF
-	TRBV6-1	TRBJ1-4	12	-	TGTGCCAGCAGTGACCTCAGGGAAAAACTGTTTTTT	CASSDLREKLFF